This entry lists 5 T cell receptor beta chains sequenced from one sample in a study of T cell responses to AZD1222 COVID-19 vaccine. Sequencing was performed with immunoSEQ multiplex PCR; in TCRdb, only in-frame clones are kept and a portion is missing. Of 65,000 to 85,000 clones listed, about 88% are singletons. This material consisted of peripheral blood, taken on day 0 of AZD1222 vaccination. Every receptor here comes from an adult in good health.

The V and J genes are TRBV5-4 and TRBJ2-2, with 12 nucleotides matching TRBD1. The CDR3 is made up of 18 amino acids. The J segment lost 2 bases and the V segment lost 3 bases, leaving 8 bases of the junction unmatched. CDR1 SGHNT and CDR2 YYREEE come from the germline V gene (reference sequence). CDR3 DNA sequence: TGTGCCAGCAGCTCAGCGGGACAGGGGGCTTATAACACCGGGGAGCTGTTTTTT. As protein: CASSSAGQGAYNTGELFF.

This sequence joins TRBV4-3 and TRBJ2-7; the D gene is possibly TRBD2 (6 bases). Trimming left V 1 base short and J 7 bases short, with 11 bases between. The CDR3 is 13 residues long. Germline assignment: CDR1 LGHNA and CDR2 YSLEER. CDR3 loop: CASSQVRGLEQYF. CDR3 bases: TGCGCCAGCAGCCAAGTGCGGGGCCTGGAGCAGTACTTC.

V is TRBV5-1 and J is TRBJ1-1; 9 positions match TRBD1. Germline V gene data show CDR1 as SGHRS and CDR2 as YFSETQ. With V trimmed by 4 bases and J by 4 bases, 5 bases remained unmatched. The CDR3 runs 14 residues. CDR3 loop: CASSSRQGGTEAFF. The CDR3 DNA is TGCGCCAGCAGCAGTAGACAGGGGGGCACTGAAGCTTTCTTT.

This chain uses TRBV10-1 with TRBJ1-6; D gene unclear. V was clipped by 3 bases and J by 7 bases, with 4 bases between them. Germline V gene data show CDR1 as WNHNN and CDR2 as SYGVQD (reference sequence). CDR3 length: 12 residues. This CDR3 is CASSDPNSPLHF. Written as DNA, the CDR3 is TGCGCCAGCAGTGATCCGAATTCACCCCTCCACTTT.

The chain employs TRBV5-8 and TRBJ1-5, with D unclear. V lost 2 bases, J lost 0 bases, and 9 bases lay in between. Looked up from germline, CDR1 is SGHTS and CDR2 is YDEGEE. This CDR3 is 15 amino acids long. CDR3 coding DNA: TGTGCCAGCAGCTTACAAGCCTATAGCAATCAGCCCCAGCATTTT. Translation gives CASSLQAYSNQPQHF.